Below, 20 T cell receptor beta chains from the same sample are listed, as sequenced in a study of radiation and T cells in renal cell carcinoma. Clones were read by immunoSEQ multiplex PCR, and TCRdb kept only the in-frame ones, dropping some. Of some 64,000 clones listed, over 60% were seen once; the top ten hold approximately 6.6%. Time point indicated: blood 4 weeks post-SBRT, at nephrectomy. Treatment denoted: 15 Gy SBRT to primary tumor, nephrectomy 4 weeks later. The source material was blood, sampled from a patient whose treatment included radiotherapy and nephrectomy. Receptors originate from a man between 60 and 75 years old with renal cell carcinoma.

The V and J genes are TRBV11-1 and TRBJ1-1, with TRBD1 as a possible D gene (6 bases). Germline lookup yields CDR1 SGHAT and CDR2 FQDESV (reference sequence). This CDR3 region has 15 residues. V shed 5 bases and J shed 0 bases, with 13 bases lying between them. The DNA of the CDR3 is TGTGCCAGCAGCCCCCGAGGACAGTTGAACACTGAAGCTTTCTTT. Residues: CASSPRGQLNTEAFF.

The chain links TRBV7-2 to TRBJ2-1; tentatively, D is TRBD2 (5 bases). The CDR3 has 14 amino acids. Trimming took off 2 bases at V and 5 bases at J, with 10 bases between the two ends. Looked up from germline, CDR1 is SGHTA and CDR2 is FQGNSA. The CDR3 coding sequence is TGTGCCAGCAGCTTATACCCCGGGGACAATGAGCAGTTCTTC. Translation gives CASSLYPGDNEQFF.

The rearrangement joins TRBV19 to TRBJ2-2, with 7 nucleotides matching TRBD1. CDR1 and CDR2 from the germline V gene are LNHDA and SQIVND (reference sequence). Germline trimming cut 0 bases from V and 4 bases from J; bases unmatched to any gene: 2. The CDR3 spans 15 residues. The CDR3 is CASSIETGLTGELFF. The CDR3 DNA reads as TGTGCCAGTAGTATAGAGACAGGGCTCACCGGGGAGCTGTTTTTT.

The rearrangement uses TRBV2 and TRBJ2-1; 9 bases match TRBD2. The CDR3 loop spans 14 amino acids. CDR1 and CDR2 from the germline V gene are SNHLY and FYNNEI. V lost 7 bases to trimming and J lost 5 bases; unmatched junction nucleotides: 6. The CDR3 nucleotides are TGTGCCAGCATGCTAGCGGGACGAAACAATGAGCAGTTCTTC. Translated, it gives CASMLAGRNNEQFF.

The chain combines TRBV10-1 with TRBJ2-3; 9 bases map to TRBD2. V trimming: 4 bases; J trimming: 3 bases; junction bases outside the gene matches: 2. The CDR3 sequence is 14 residues long. Germline CDR1 WNHNN, CDR2 SYGVQD (reference sequence). As DNA, the CDR3 is TGCGCCAGCAGTGTTAGCGGGAGAACAGATACGCAGTATTTT. As protein: CASSVSGRTDTQYF.

This clone was recorded a few times. The J gene is TRBJ1-6, the V gene TRBV30; TRBD1 matches 10 bases. The CDR3 is 14 amino acids. With V trimmed by 0 bases and J by 7 bases, 0 bases remained unmatched. Germline CDR1 is GTSNPN and CDR2 is SVGIG (reference sequence). The CDR3, as DNA: TGTGCCTGGAGTGTGGGACAGGGGAATTCACCCCTCCACTTT. Protein product: CAWSVGQGNSPLHF.

This clone was recorded once. The J gene is TRBJ1-5, the V gene TRBV7-8; 9 bases line up with TRBD1. With V trimmed by 4 bases and J by 5 bases, 6 bases remained unmatched. The CDR3 runs to 15 residues. The germline V gene encodes CDR1 SGHVS and CDR2 FQNEAQ. In DNA form, the CDR3 reads TGTGCCAGCAGCTCGACAGGGGGTTGGGATCAGCCCCAGCATTTT. Amino acid sequence: CASSSTGGWDQPQHF.

The chain recombines TRBV5-6 with TRBJ1-1; TRBD1 might be the D (5 bases). There are 15 residues in the CDR3. Germline CDR1 and CDR2: SGHDT and YYEEEE. V was cut by 0 bases and J by 0 bases, with 9 bases left in between. CDR3 residues: CASSLVGEMNTEAFF. CDR3 sequence (DNA): TGTGCCAGCAGCTTGGTGGGGGAAATGAACACTGAAGCTTTCTTT.

The chain couples TRBV6-5 to TRBJ1-1; no clear D gene. The ends were cut back, 5 bases at V and 0 bases at J, with 4 bases in the middle. Germline lookup yields CDR1 MNHEY and CDR2 SVGAGI. There are 12 residues in the CDR3. The CDR3 DNA reads TGTGCCAGCAGTCAGGTGAACACTGAAGCTTTCTTT. The encoded protein is CASSQVNTEAFF.

This clone has only a few counts. CDR3 bases: TGTGCCTGGCGGTGGATAGACACTGAAGCTTTCTTT. It specifies CAWRWIDTEAFF. This sequence joins TRBV30 and TRBJ1-1; D unresolved. There are 12 residues in the CDR3. Germline V gene lookup returns CDR1 GTSNPN and CDR2 SVGIG (reference sequence). Trimming left V 5 bases short and J 3 bases short, with 10 bases between.

J is TRBJ1-2 and V is TRBV29-1; D is possibly TRBD1 (5 bases). Deletions cut 6 bases from V and 7 bases from J, with 12 bases between. Germline assignment: CDR1 SQVTM and CDR2 ANQGSEA. The CDR3 runs to 11 residues. The CDR3 DNA sequence: TGCAGCGTCACGGGGCCTACTGGCTACACCTTC. It specifies CSVTGPTGYTF. The full variable domain, its missing parts supplied by reference TRBV29-1 and TRBJ1-2, is SAVISQKPSRDICQRGTSLTIQCQVDSQVTMMFWYRQQPGQSLTLIATANQGSEATYESGFVIDKFPISRPNLTFSTLTVSNMSPEDSSIYLCSVTGPTGYTFGSGTRLTVV.

The chain employs TRBV6-1 and TRBJ2-1; 7 positions match TRBD1. CDR1 is MNHNS, CDR2 SASEGT, per germline. The CDR3 is made up of 15 amino acids. V shed 0 bases and J 7 bases; nucleotides not matched to a gene: 6. The CDR3 spells CASSEAGDRMNEQFF. The DNA for the CDR3 is TGTGCCAGCAGTGAAGCTGGGGACAGAATGAATGAGCAGTTCTTC.

The DNA for the CDR3 is TGTGCCATCAGTGAGTCTGGGGGGGGAGATACGCAGTATTTT. Encoded protein: CAISESGGGDTQYF. The genes are TRBV10-3 and TRBJ2-3, with TRBD2 identical over 7 bases. The CDR3 length is 14 residues. V trimming: 0 bases; J trimming: 5 bases; junction bases outside the gene matches: 2. Germline values: CDR1 ENHRY, CDR2 SYGVKD.

The chain has TRBV2 and TRBJ1-2; tentatively, D is TRBD1 (6 bases). Germline CDR1 SNHLY, CDR2 FYNNEI. The length of the CDR3 is 12 residues. V was cut by 6 bases and J by 8 bases, with 13 bases left in between. CDR3 amino acids: CASRGDIRGYTF. DNA for the CDR3: TGTGCCAGCAGGGGGGACATTCGGGGCTACACCTTC.

The CDR3 DNA follows: TGTGCCAGCAGCCAAGATCACGGGGCCAACACCGGGGAGCTGTTTTTT. Protein: CASSQDHGANTGELFF. The V call is TRBV4-2, the J call TRBJ2-2; D tentatively fits TRBD1 or TRBD2 (5 bases each). CDR3 length equals 16 residues. CDR1 LGHNA and CDR2 YNFKEQ come from the germline V gene. V was shortened by 0 bases and J by 2 bases, with 10 bases between the two germline ends.

This clone was detected only a few times. This chain links TRBV2 with TRBJ1-2, with 9 nucleotides matching TRBD1. This CDR3 region has 14 residues. Germline trimming cut 5 bases from V and 6 bases from J; bases unmatched to any gene: 7. Germline lookup yields CDR1 SNHLY and CDR2 FYNNEI. The CDR3: CASSPGTGNDGYTF. The CDR3 DNA sequence: TGTGCCAGCAGTCCAGGGACAGGGAACGATGGCTACACCTTC. Combining the CDR3 with reference TRBV2 and TRBJ1-2 gives the whole variable domain EPEVTQTPSHQVTQMGQEVILRCVPISNHLYFYWYRQILGQKVEFLVSFYNNEISEKSEIFDDQFSVERPDGSNFTLKIRSTKLEDSAMYFCASSPGTGNDGYTFGSGTRLTVV.

In nucleotides, the CDR3 is TGTGCCAGCAGTTCGGGACTAGCGGGAGGGGATACGCAGTATTTT. Protein: CASSSGLAGGDTQYF. The gene calls are TRBV2 and TRBJ2-3; TRBD2 matches 16 bases. V was pared by 5 bases and J by 6 bases, with 2 bases of the junction left unmatched. The length of the CDR3 is 15 residues. The germline V gene encodes CDR1 SNHLY and CDR2 FYNNEI.

This clone was seen a handful of times. The chain joins TRBV19 to TRBJ1-1; 7 nucleotides align to TRBD1. Germline lookup yields CDR1 LNHDA and CDR2 SQIVND (reference sequence). V lost 7 bases to trimming and J lost 1 base; unmatched junction nucleotides: 3. This CDR3 contains 13 residues. The CDR3 is CASKDRPNTEAFF. The DNA of the CDR3 is TGTGCCAGTAAGGACAGGCCGAACACTGAAGCTTTCTTT.

This clone came up many times. V gene TRBV2 combines with J gene TRBJ1-5, with a weak D call TRBD1 (5 bases). Trimming shortened V by 7 bases and J by 1 base, and 11 bases separated the two germline ends. This CDR3 region has 14 residues. In germline, CDR1 is SNHLY, CDR2 FYNNEI. The CDR3 DNA reads as TGTGCCAGCACCTGGGGGGGAAGCAATCAGCCCCAGCATTTT. The encoded protein is CASTWGGSNQPQHF.

J is TRBJ1-4 and V is TRBV19; 10 positions match TRBD1. The CDR3 is made up of 16 amino acids. Germline-derived CDR1 and CDR2 are LNHDA and SQIVND (reference sequence). Trimming cost V 5 bases and J 2 bases; bases outside gene matches: 5. CDR3 in DNA: TGTGCCAGTAGTGACGACAGGGGGCCGACTAATGAAAAACTGTTTTTT. Translated: CASSDDRGPTNEKLFF.